This T cell receptor (beta chain) came from a study of blood T cell repertoires in COVID-19. Germline V gives CDR1 MDHEN, CDR2 SYDVKM. J was trimmed by 3 bases and V by 3 bases; bases with no gene match: 6. CDR3 length: 16 residues. Assay: immunoSEQ multiplex PCR; the TCRdb copy retains only in-frame clones and omits some. The sample has 55,000 to 70,000 clones, 60% to 85% seen once. Sequenced sample: peripheral blood. This TCR derives from a human donor in a cohort sampled during active COVID-19. The rearrangement links TRBV28 to TRBJ2-7; 12 bases are shared with TRBD2. CDR3 DNA sequence: TGTGCCAGCAGTTTTGTGCTAGCGGGAGGGGGCTACGAGCAGTACTTC. Protein product: CASSFVLAGGGYEQYF.